These 10 T cell receptor beta chains were sequenced from one sample in a study of blood T cell repertoires in COVID-19. The assay was immunoSEQ multiplex PCR, and TCRdb's table has in-frame clones only and misses some. The table includes 240,000 or so clones, about 85% detected once. The source material was peripheral blood. These TCRs come from a man in his 60s who had recovered from COVID-19.

The rearrangement uses TRBV6-6 and TRBJ1-6, with 7 bases fitting TRBD1. The germline CDR1 and CDR2 sequences are MNHNY and SVGAGI (reference sequence). The CDR3 runs to 14 residues. V lost 6 bases to trimming and J lost 8 bases; unmatched junction nucleotides: 7. CDR3 sequence reads: CASRKDRQDSPLHF. For the CDR3, the DNA is TGTGCCAGCAGGAAGGACAGGCAGGATTCACCCCTCCACTTT.

J is TRBJ2-1 and V is TRBV19; D is undetermined. The CDR3 totals 17 residues. The germline gives CDR1 LNHDA, CDR2 SQIVND (reference sequence). V gave up 4 bases and J gave up 0 bases, with 16 bases separating them. As DNA, the CDR3 is TGTGCCAGTAGTACTACCTCATCTACCTACTCCTACAATGAGCAGTTCTTC. As protein: CASSTTSSTYSYNEQFF.

This clone was counted a few times. V and J are TRBV2 and TRBJ1-1; D remains unclear. The CDR3 has 12 residues. Between the trimmed V and J ends, which lost 6 bases and 5 bases, there was a span of 10 bases. Germline CDR1 reads SNHLY; CDR2 reads FYNNEI. CDR3 sequence (DNA): TGTGCCAGCAGAACGGGGAATACTGAAGCTTTCTTT. Protein sequence: CASRTGNTEAFF.

The chain links TRBV2 to TRBJ1-2; D is ambiguous. The V gene lost 1 base and the J gene lost 1 base, with 10 bases spanning the gap. The CDR3 loop spans 15 amino acids. The germline gives CDR1 SNHLY, CDR2 FYNNEI. The CDR3 reads CASSEGGHLNYGYTF. The CDR3 DNA reads TGTGCCAGCAGTGAAGGAGGTCACCTTAACTATGGCTACACCTTC.

The rearrangement uses TRBV3-1 (or the pseudogene TRBV3-2) and TRBJ2-5, with 11 bases matching TRBD1. Germline loops: CDR1 LGHDT, CDR2 YNNKEL (reference sequence). With V trimmed by 5 bases and J by 2 bases, 7 bases remained unmatched. This CDR3 is built from 16 residues. The CDR3 DNA is TGTGCCAGCAGCTTAAGGACAGGGGGCATACAAGAGACCCAGTACTTC. Amino acids: CASSLRTGGIQETQYF.

This clone was counted once. This sequence joins TRBV5-1 and TRBJ2-7, with a weak D call TRBD1 (6 bases). V gave up 4 bases and J gave up 2 bases, with 10 bases separating them. The CDR3 is made up of 13 amino acids. The germline V gene has CDR1 SGHRS and CDR2 YFSETQ. CDR3 nucleotide sequence: TGCGCCAGCAGCCCAGGGGATCCCTACGAGCAGTACGTC. Protein product: CASSPGDPYEQYV.

A single count supports this clone. The chain combines TRBV19 with TRBJ2-5, with D perhaps TRBD2 (7 bases). Deletions cut 3 bases from V and 6 bases from J, with 17 bases between. Looked up from germline, CDR1 is LNHDA and CDR2 is SQIVND (reference sequence). The CDR3 spans 15 residues. CDR3 protein: CASSIEWGGMKTQYF. CDR3 bases: TGTGCCAGTAGTATCGAGTGGGGGGGCATGAAGACCCAGTACTTC.

V usage is TRBV19 and J usage is TRBJ1-5, with 7 positions matching TRBD1. Germline V gene data show CDR1 as LNHDA and CDR2 as SQIVND (reference sequence). The CDR3 length is 14 residues. The V segment lost 6 bases and the J segment 6 bases; nucleotides outside the gene matches: 8. CDR3 amino acids: CASSPTGNGQPQHF. Written as DNA, the CDR3 is TGTGCCAGTAGCCCGACAGGGAACGGTCAGCCCCAGCATTTT. The whole variable domain, filled in from reference TRBV19 and TRBJ1-5, reads DGGITQSPKYLFRKEGQNVTLSCEQNLNHDAMYWYRQDPGQGLRLIYYSQIVNDFQKGDIAEGYSVSREKKESFPLTVTSAQKNPTAFYLCASSPTGNGQPQHFGDGTRLSIL.

The chain couples TRBV18 to TRBJ1-1, with 7 bases that match TRBD1. This CDR3 is built from 14 residues. The junction had 6 bases not matched to a gene; V was cut back by 4 bases and J by 4 bases. Germline lookup yields CDR1 KGHSH and CDR2 LQKENI. CDR3 sequence reads: CASSQTGELTEAFF. DNA for the CDR3: TGTGCCAGCTCACAAACAGGGGAACTCACTGAAGCTTTCTTT.

The chain recombines TRBV7-8 with TRBJ1-1; 11 bases line up with TRBD1. CDR1 is SGHVS, CDR2 FQNEAQ, per germline. This CDR3 is 16 amino acids long. V was clipped by 1 base and J by 4 bases; unmatched bases: 5. The CDR3 region is CASSLVGGQGGTEAFF. The CDR3 DNA reads TGTGCCAGCAGCTTAGTCGGGGGACAGGGGGGCACTGAAGCTTTCTTT. Variable domain in full (rest from reference TRBV7-8 and TRBJ1-1): GAGVSQSPRYKVAKRGQDVALRCDPISGHVSLFWYQQALGQGPEFLTYFQNEAQLDKSGLPSDRFFAERPEGSVSTLKIQRTQQEDSAVYLCASSLVGGQGGTEAFFGQGTRLTVV.